This T cell receptor (beta chain) was identified during a study of cytomegalovirus exposure and HLA in healthy donors (dated by TCRdb to about 2017). Some background on the complete study: In an earlier analysis of several hundred of the donors, 250 to 300 Gb of sequence data and 117 million unique TCR beta sequences from about 179 million T cells were reported. The study used immunosequencing to profile the T cell repertoires of 666 subjects and linked those repertoires to cytomegalovirus serostatus. Donor age, sex, ethnicity and CMV serostatus were compiled alongside the repertoire data. A separate validation cohort of some 130 different subjects was used in addition to the roughly 700-subject first cohort. Every repertoire in the discovery cohort had been generated on one and the same sequencing platform. To decide whether each TCR beta V gene segment behaved as functional or pseudogenic, an earlier analysis of approximately 600 of the donors relied on high-throughput TCR beta sequencing. HLA typing included class I and class II loci at four-digit resolution. Roughly 5 DR-DQ haplotypes were handled as single units for association and clustering because linkage in the cohort was strong. On average, 235,054 unique TCR beta nucleotide sequences were sequenced per donor among more than 350 genotyped donors of the cohort, with roughly 18% of those sequences being non-productive. The study combined high-throughput TCR immunosequencing, statistical association of individual TCRs with disease status, and machine learning to predict cytomegalovirus infection status. The study aimed to test whether cataloging public T cell receptors could reveal signatures of past pathogen exposure. A later analysis re-examined previously published TCR beta repertoires from roughly 650 donors and added high-resolution HLA genotyping to investigate patterns of TCR occurrence. An early release covering just under 650 HLA-typed donors comprised about 320 gigabases of sequencing data and 85 million to 100 million unique TCR sequences. In a later genetic analysis, genome-wide SNP genotypes for about 55% of the roughly 670 donors were used, and that subset was treated as a discovery cohort. Typing coverage differed by locus: A, B, C, DRB1 and DQB1 were typed in about 620-630 donors, DQA1 in about 500, DPA1 in around 580, and DPB1 in 400 to 480. The later analysis used no new phenotypic data to find candidate immune exposures, relying instead on TCR beta sequences and their occurrence across donors. Of the 350 to 450 genotyped donors, about 84% fell in the genetic ancestry cluster associated with self-reported Caucasian donors.

The CDR3, from cysteine to phenylalanine, totals 13 residues. CDR3 DNA is the only sequence kept; it has 39 bases, read in frame from the first base. Looking up the germline V gene yields CDR1 ENHRY and CDR2 SYGVKD. The junction shows trimming of 6 bases on V and 6 bases on J, and the gene matches do not reach 5 bases of it. Libraries were prepared through the immunoSEQ multiplex PCR assay. For the multiplex PCR, a mixture combining 60 forward primers for TCR Vbeta segments and 13 reverse primers for TCR Jbeta segments was used. Amplification of the CDR3 region of rearranged TCR beta genes was performed with a multiplex PCR assay on genomic DNA. The Illumina HiSeq System was used to sequence the amplified TCR beta libraries as 87-base-pair reads. Per the authors' processing: A later analysis tallied roughly 80 million unique TCR beta chains across the 550 to 850 repertoires, and approximately 9.9 million of those chains were shared by two or more donors. A nearest-neighbor algorithm error-corrected the raw reads and collapsed the reads into unique sequences, merging closely related sequences to remove PCR and sequencing errors. Alignment of CDR3 sequences to IMGT reference sequences was used to assign V, D and J gene segments. Each retained sequence needed at least a six-nucleotide match to both a V gene segment and a J gene segment. A rearrangement was called productive if the CDR3 had no stop codons and remained in frame with V and J, and every other rearrangement was called non-productive. CDR3 was defined according to IMGT convention as the region running from the second conserved V-encoded cysteine to the conserved J-encoded phenylalanine. In an earlier analysis of approximately 590 of the donors, sequences lacking an unambiguous match to a single V gene segment were excluded. An earlier analysis of 587 of the donors classified V segments as functional when productive rearrangements were above 56.7% and as segregating when the standard deviation between donors was above 5%. A statistical classification framework was developed to diagnose cytomegalovirus status using the catalog of TCR beta chain sequences. V and J gene assignment, in a later analysis, came from comparing TCR nucleotide sequences with IMGT/GENE-DB human TR gene sequences. The TCRdist pipeline was used in a later analysis to assign CDR3 sequences and most-parsimonious VDJ recombination scenarios. A later analysis defined each TCR beta chain by its CDR3 amino acid sequence plus V-gene family, and excluded reads lacking a unique V-gene family. As a way to deal with suspected cross-contamination and a sequencing artifact, a later analysis dropped approximately 590 nucleotide sequences that were highly shared and had low generation probability. In a later analysis, a clonal expansion index was calculated for each public chain from normalized within-repertoire ranks of inferred template counts. A later analysis computed generation probabilities with a VDJ recombination model fitted to out-of-frame rearrangements, and checked the results against IGoR. In a later analysis, hypergeometric tests were used to score TCR-TCR, TCR-HLA and TCR-CMV co-occurrence, with a repertoire-size bias correction applied to TCR pairs. A later analysis estimated false discovery rates by permuting HLA or CMV assignments 20 times. In a later analysis, co-occurring TCRs were grouped with DBSCAN, and TCRdist sequence similarity was added when clustering was performed within HLA-allele-positive subsets. Repertoires with fewer than 30,000 or more than 120,000 public chains, plus five repertoires with anomalous nucleotide sharing, were excluded from co-occurrence clustering. TCRdb obtained this table from immuneACCESS and retained in-frame rearrangements with V and J assigned. These tables miss some clones; where compared with another copy, unresolved V genes account for less than half of the shortfall, and the remainder is unexplained. The V and J calls and clone size were taken over from that table, and D and trimming were inferred from the DNA. This sample comprises about 130,000 clones, around 80% of them detected only once. The top ten clonotypes cover roughly 5% of the sample.

Points on this clone: The antigen this receptor binds is unknown. No base quality information exists; no much larger clone differs at one position.

The cohort was made up of 666 healthy bone marrow donors. At the time of sampling, every cohort member was nominally healthy, though immune exposures that went unrecorded were likely present. The donor was CMV seronegative and was included in the group of under 450 seronegative cohort members. Every donor gave a peripheral blood sample, and the peripheral blood mononuclear cells from that sample were used for TCR beta sequencing. Genomic DNA was extracted from the blood cell samples with the Qiagen DNeasy Blood Extraction Kit. The paper as a whole reports these results and caveats: Three of the identified cytomegalovirus-associated TCR beta chains were confirmed in vitro to be specific for cytomegalovirus antigens. Assigning TCR associations to individual alleles was difficult when HLA alleles, especially DR and DQ, strongly co-occurred. Because the 87-base-pair reads could not distinguish some IMGT-functional V segments, including TRBV6-2 and TRBV6-3, those segments were excluded. In a later analysis, several top co-occurrence clusters were reported to appear linked to parvovirus B19, influenza, CMV and Epstein-Barr virus. Most TCR sequences were seen in very few donors, while some public TCRs were found in many individuals. The only immune exposure information available for the cohort was CMV serostatus. Because some donors lacked HLA typing at each locus, the association tests relied only on the typed subset. A further reported finding was that TCR beta sequences accurately predicted the HLA-A and HLA-B alleles for most subjects in the first cohort. The earlier analysis of approximately 590 of the donors excluded roughly 17 rarely observed V segments, including chromosome 9 orphons, because counts were too low. Presence/absence analyses assumed roughly uniform sequencing depth across donors, an assumption that may not hold. Broadly in line with IMGT annotations, most TCR beta V segments showed up in productive rearrangements about 90% or about 30% of the time in an earlier analysis of 450 to 750 of the donors. Linkage disequilibrium might explain the correlated functional status among segregating V segments, but an unknown experimental factor could not be excluded. A later analysis found that most CMV-associated TCR beta chains appeared HLA-restricted, with HLA associations seemingly driven largely by CMV exposure. Cytomegalovirus status was reported to be diagnosed by the classifier with high specificity and sensitivity in both the original and validation cohorts. The sequencing pipeline was judged likely to have produced a cluster of highly shared sequence variants as a technical artifact. The study listed 150 to 200 TCR beta chains as associated with cytomegalovirus. In a later analysis, HLA-associated TCR beta chains showed more clonal expansion and lower generation probabilities than non-associated chains that were equally common. Compared with the roughly 670-donor mean, donors in an Asian-associated ancestry cluster had fewer N-insertions in productive TCRs, according to a later genetic analysis. According to a later analysis, TCR association rates differed among HLA loci, with DRB1 alleles showing the most associated TCRs and HLA-C alleles showing the fewest. In a later genetic analysis, a missense DCLRE1C variant was associated with V-gene and J-gene trimming of TCR beta chains, and the association was replicated in an independent cohort. The cohort was sequenced for TCR beta chains only, and without alpha or paired-chain data the features that could be detected were limited. A later analysis associated 16,951 TCR beta sequences with specific HLA alleles at a false discovery rate of 0.05. According to the authors, the approach could potentially be generalized to other disease states and immunological phenotypes.

Sequences were obtained from PBMCs. This sequence uses TRBV10-3 and TRBJ1-2; 9 middle bases align to TRBD1. This sequence was found in a man aged 25-45 years in good health and CMV-seronegative. Here is the DNA: TGTGCCATCAGCGCGGGACAGGGCGATGGCTACACCTTC. This sequence encodes CAISAGQGDGYTF.